These 2 T cell receptor beta chains originate from one sample sequenced in a study of cytomegalovirus exposure and HLA in healthy donors. The PCR contained 60 Vbeta and 13 Jbeta primers. Clones were read by immunoSEQ multiplex PCR, and TCRdb kept only the in-frame ones, dropping some. The sample comprises over 100,000 clones, around 76% of which are singletons, and approximately 12% rests with the top ten. Sequenced input: PBMCs. These TCRs come from a woman in her 40s in good health and CMV-seropositive.

This rearrangement joins TRBV5-1 to TRBJ2-5; D is unresolved. Trimming removed 0 bases from V and 5 bases from J, with 8 bases in between. This CDR3 has 13 amino acids. From germline, CDR1 is SGHRS and CDR2 YFSETQ. CDR3 region: CASSLAPVETQYF. The CDR3 nucleotides read TGCGCCAGCAGCTTGGCCCCGGTGGAGACCCAGTACTTC.

This clone was seen only a few times. The CDR3 DNA is TGTGCCAGCAGTCCACAGGGGTCCCGCACTGAAGCTTTCTTT. This encodes CASSPQGSRTEAFF. The chain combines TRBV6-6 with TRBJ1-1; 7 bases match TRBD1. The V segment lost 5 bases and the J segment 4 bases; nucleotides outside the gene matches: 7. Germline values: CDR1 MNHNY, CDR2 SVGAGI (reference sequence). The CDR3 spans 14 residues.